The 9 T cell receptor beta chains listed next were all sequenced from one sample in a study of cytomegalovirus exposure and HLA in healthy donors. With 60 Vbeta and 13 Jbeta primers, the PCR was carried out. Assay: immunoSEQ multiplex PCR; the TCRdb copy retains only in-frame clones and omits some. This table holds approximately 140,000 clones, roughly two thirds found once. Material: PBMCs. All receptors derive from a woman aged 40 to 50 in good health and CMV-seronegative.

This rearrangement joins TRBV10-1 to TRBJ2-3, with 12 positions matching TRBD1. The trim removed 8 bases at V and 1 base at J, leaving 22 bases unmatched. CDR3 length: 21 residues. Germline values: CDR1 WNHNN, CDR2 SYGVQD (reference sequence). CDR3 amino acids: CASLPGTGGLWPYFGTDTQYF. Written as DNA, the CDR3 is TGCGCCAGCTTACCCGGGACAGGGGGCTTATGGCCCTACTTTGGCACAGATACGCAGTATTTT.

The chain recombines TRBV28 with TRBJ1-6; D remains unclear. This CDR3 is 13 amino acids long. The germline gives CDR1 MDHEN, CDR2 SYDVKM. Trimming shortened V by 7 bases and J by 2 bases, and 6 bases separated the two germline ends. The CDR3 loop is CASIRAYNSPLHF. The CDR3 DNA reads TGTGCCAGCATTCGTGCCTATAATTCACCCCTCCACTTT.

The CDR3 spells CASSVVPQGELFF. CDR3 coding DNA: TGTGCCAGCAGCGTAGTTCCCCAGGGGGAGCTGTTTTTT. This chain links TRBV9 with TRBJ2-2; D is ambiguous. V gave up 0 bases and J gave up 8 bases, with 8 bases separating them. The CDR3 spans 13 residues. Germline values: CDR1 SGDLS, CDR2 YYNGEE.

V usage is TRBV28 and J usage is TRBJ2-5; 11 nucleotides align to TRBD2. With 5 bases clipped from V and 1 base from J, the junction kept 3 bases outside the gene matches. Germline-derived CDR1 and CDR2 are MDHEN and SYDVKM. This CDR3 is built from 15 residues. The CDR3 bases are TGTGCCAGCAGTGTACTAGCGGGGGTCCAAGAGACCCAGTACTTC. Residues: CASSVLAGVQETQYF.

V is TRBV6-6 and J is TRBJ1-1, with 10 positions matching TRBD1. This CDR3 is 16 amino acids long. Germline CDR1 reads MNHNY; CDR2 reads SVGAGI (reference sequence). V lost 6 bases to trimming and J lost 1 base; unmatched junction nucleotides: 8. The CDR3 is CASRAGTGVRNTEAFF. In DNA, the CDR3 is TGTGCCAGCAGAGCCGGGACAGGGGTCAGGAACACTGAAGCTTTCTTT.

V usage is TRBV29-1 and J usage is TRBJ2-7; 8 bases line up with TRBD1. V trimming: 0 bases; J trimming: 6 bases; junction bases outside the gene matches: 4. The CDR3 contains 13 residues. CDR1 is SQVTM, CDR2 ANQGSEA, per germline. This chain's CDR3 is CSVEDSRGLEQYF. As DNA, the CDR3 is TGCAGCGTTGAAGACTCCAGGGGGCTCGAGCAGTACTTC.

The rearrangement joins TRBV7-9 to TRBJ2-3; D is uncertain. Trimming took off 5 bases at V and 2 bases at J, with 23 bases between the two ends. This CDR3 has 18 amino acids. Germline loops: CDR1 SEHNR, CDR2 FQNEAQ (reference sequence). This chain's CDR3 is CASSPFNPDTSHTDTQYF. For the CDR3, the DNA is TGTGCCAGCAGCCCCTTTAATCCCGACACAAGTCACACAGATACGCAGTATTTT.

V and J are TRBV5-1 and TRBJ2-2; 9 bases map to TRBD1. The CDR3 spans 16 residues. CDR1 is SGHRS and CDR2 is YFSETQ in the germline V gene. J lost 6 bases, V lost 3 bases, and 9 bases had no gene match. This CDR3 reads CASSSPRDRGSGELFF. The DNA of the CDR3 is TGCGCCAGCAGCTCTCCTAGAGACAGGGGGTCCGGGGAGCTGTTTTTT.

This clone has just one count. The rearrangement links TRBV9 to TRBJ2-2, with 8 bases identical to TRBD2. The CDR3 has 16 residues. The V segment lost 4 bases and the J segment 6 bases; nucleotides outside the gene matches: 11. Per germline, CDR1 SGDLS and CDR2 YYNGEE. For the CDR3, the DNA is TGTGCCAGCAGCCCCCAGCAAGCGGGGGCCTCCGGGGAGCTGTTTTTT. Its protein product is CASSPQQAGASGELFF.